This T cell receptor beta chain stems from a study of T-cell reconstitution after alpha-beta-depleted transplantation in children. This clonotype was recorded at least ten times. Unique molecular identifiers were used in preparing the TCRbeta library. TCRdb passed the PCR reads through MiXCR, listing each CDR3 protein once. Among 65,000 to 70,000 distinct CDR3 sequences, roughly 5.2% were seen once, and the ten largest hold approximately 17%. In germline, CDR1 is SGHAT, CDR2 FQDESV (reference sequence). The CDR3 covers 14 residues. Trimming removed 5 bases from V and 1 base from J, with 6 bases in between.

This TCR was recovered from a boy in the first two years of life who had a stem cell transplant for acute myeloid leukemia, so the T cells may come from the graft donor. The chain uses TRBV11-1 and TRBJ2-6; D remains unclear. The starting material was PBMCs, mostly from graft donor cells, obtained 180 days after TCRalphabeta/CD19-depleted stem cell transplant. CDR3 coding DNA: TGTGCCAGCAGCCGAAGTTCTGGGGCCAACGTCCTGACTTTC. It is translated as CASSRSSGANVLTF.